This TCR beta chain is from a study of blood T cells in healthy people across ages. Points from the study as a whole: Greater diversity and more naive CD4+ cells were seen in long-lived donors than in aged donors.

In regard to this clonotype: Antigen: not known.

The CDR3 consists of 16 residues. With V trimmed by 4 bases and J by 1 base, 7 bases remained unmatched. CDR1 is MNHEY, CDR2 SVGAGI, per germline. With a J-beta primer mix and a sample-barcoded 5' primer, a second PCR ran 7 to 11 cycles. TCRdb fed the 5' RACE reads into MiXCR, producing one record per CDR3 protein. Of 780,000 or so distinct CDR3 sequences in the sample, about 53% are singletons; the top ten hold about 38%. This rearrangement joins TRBV6-5 to TRBJ2-4; 7 nucleotides line up with TRBD1. This TCR came from a man of 80 years or more in good health. The sample consisted of blood. The CDR3 protein is CASSSQGSGAKNIQYF. CDR3 coding DNA: TGTGCCAGCAGTTCACAGGGGTCCGGGGCCAAAAACATTCAGTACTTC.